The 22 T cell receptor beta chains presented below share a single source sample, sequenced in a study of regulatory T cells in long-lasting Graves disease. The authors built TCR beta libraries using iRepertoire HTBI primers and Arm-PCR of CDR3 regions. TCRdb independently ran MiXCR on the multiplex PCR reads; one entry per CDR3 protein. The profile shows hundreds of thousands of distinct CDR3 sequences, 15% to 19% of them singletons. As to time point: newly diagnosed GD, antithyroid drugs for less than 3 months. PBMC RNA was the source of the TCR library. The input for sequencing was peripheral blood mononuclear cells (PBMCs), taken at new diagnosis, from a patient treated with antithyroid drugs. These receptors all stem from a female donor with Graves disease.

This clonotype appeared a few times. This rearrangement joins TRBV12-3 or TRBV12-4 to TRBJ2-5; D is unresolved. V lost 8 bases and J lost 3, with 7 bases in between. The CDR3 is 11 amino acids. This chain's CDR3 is CASGTKETQYF. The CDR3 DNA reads TGTGCCAGCGGAACCAAAGAGACCCAGTACTTC.

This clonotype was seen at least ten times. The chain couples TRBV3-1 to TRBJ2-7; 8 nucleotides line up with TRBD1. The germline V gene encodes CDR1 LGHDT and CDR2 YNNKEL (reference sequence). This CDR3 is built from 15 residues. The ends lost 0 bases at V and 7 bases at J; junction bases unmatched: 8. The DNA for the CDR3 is TGTGCCAGCAGCCAAGATAGGAGACAGGGGTCAGAGCAGTACTTC. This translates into CASSQDRRQGSEQYF.

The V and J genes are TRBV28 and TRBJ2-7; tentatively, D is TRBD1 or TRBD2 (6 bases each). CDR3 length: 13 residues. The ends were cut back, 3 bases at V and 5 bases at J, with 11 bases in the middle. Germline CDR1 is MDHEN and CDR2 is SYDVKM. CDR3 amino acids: CASSFPGEDEQYF. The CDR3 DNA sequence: TGTGCCAGCAGTTTCCCAGGGGAGGACGAGCAGTACTTC. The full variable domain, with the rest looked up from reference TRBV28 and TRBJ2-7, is DVKVTQSSRYLVKRTGEKVFLECVQDMDHENMFWYRQDPGLGLRLIYFSYDVKMKEKGDIPEGYSVSREKKERFSLILESASTNQTSMYLCASSFPGEDEQYFGPGTRLTVT.

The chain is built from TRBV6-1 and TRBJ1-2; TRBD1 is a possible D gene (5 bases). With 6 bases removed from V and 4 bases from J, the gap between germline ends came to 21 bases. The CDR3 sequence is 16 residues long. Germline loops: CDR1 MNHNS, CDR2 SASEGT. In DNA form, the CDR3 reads TGTGCCAGCAGCTCCGGGGCGCCTTCCGCCCGCTATGGCTACACCTTC. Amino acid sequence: CASSSGAPSARYGYTF.

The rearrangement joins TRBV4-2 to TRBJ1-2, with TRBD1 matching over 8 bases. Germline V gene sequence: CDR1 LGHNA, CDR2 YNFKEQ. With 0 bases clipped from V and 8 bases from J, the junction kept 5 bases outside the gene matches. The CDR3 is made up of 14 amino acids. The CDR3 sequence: CASSQDRTGWGYTF. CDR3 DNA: TGTGCCAGCAGCCAAGATAGGACAGGGTGGGGCTACACCTTC.

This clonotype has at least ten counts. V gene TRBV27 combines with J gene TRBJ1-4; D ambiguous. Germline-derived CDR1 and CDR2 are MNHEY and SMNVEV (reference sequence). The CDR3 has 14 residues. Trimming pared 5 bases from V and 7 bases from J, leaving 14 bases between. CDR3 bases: TGTGCCAGCAGTCGATCGTCCGGCCCTGAAAAACTGTTTTTT. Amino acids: CASSRSSGPEKLFF.

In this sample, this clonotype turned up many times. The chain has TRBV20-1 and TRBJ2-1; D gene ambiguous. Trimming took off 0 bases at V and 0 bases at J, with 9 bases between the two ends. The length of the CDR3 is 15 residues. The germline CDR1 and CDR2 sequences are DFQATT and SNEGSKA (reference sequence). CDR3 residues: CSARDARSSYNEQFF. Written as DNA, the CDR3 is TGCAGTGCTAGAGATGCGAGGAGCTCCTACAATGAGCAGTTCTTC.

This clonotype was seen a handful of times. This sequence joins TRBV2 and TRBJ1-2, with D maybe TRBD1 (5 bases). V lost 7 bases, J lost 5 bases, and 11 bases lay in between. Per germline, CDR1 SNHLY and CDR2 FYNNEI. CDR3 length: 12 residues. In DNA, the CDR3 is TGTGCCAGCAAGCCAGGGAGTTATGGCTACACCTTC. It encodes CASKPGSYGYTF.

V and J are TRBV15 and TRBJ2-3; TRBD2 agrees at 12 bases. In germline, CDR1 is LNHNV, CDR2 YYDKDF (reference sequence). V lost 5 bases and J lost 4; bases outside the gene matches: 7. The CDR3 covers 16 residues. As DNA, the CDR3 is TGTGCCACCAGCGGTTCTAGCGGGAGGGTATCAGATACGCAGTATTTT. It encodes CATSGSSGRVSDTQYF. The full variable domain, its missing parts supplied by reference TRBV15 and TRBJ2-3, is DAMVIQNPRYQVTQFGKPVTLSCSQTLNHNVMYWYQQKSSQAPKLLFHYYDKDFNNEADTPDNFQSRRPNTSFCFLDIRSPGLGDTAMYLCATSGSSGRVSDTQYFGPGTRLTVL.

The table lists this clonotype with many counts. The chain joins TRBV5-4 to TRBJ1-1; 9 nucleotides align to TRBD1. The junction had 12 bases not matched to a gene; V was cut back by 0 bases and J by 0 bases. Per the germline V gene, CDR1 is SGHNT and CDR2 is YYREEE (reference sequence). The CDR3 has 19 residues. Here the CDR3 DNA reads TGTGCCAGCAGCTTGGGGAGCGGACAGGGGCGCTTAATGAACACTGAAGCTTTCTTT. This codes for CASSLGSGQGRLMNTEAFF.

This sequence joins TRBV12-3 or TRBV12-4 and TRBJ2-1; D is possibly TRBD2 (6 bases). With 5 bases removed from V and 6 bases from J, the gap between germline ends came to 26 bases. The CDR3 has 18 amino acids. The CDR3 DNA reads TGTGCCAGCAGTCCGGGACTCGACGGTCTGTTTCGCTCCAATGAGCAGTTCTTC. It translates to CASSPGLDGLFRSNEQFF.

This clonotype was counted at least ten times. The CDR3 region has the DNA TGTGCCAGCAGGTCAGGGTGGGAGACCCAGTACTTC. Translation gives CASRSGWETQYF. The chain couples TRBV6-1 to TRBJ2-5, with D maybe TRBD1 (5 bases). CDR1 and CDR2 from the germline V gene are MNHNS and SASEGT. Trimming took 6 bases from V and 5 from J, leaving 10 bases between them. The CDR3 has 12 amino acids.

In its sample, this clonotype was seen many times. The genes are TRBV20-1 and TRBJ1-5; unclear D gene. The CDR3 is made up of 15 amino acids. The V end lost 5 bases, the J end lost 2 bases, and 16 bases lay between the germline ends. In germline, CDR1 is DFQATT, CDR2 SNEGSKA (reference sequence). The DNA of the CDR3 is TGCAGTGCTGGAGTGGGGTCATGGGGCAATCAGCCCCAGCATTTT. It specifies CSAGVGSWGNQPQHF.

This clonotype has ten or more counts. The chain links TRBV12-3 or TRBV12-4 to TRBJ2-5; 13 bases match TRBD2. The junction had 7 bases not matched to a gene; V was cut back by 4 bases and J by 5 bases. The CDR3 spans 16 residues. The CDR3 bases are TGTGCCAGCAGTTCCCATGGACTAGCGGGAGTCGAGACCCAGTACTTC. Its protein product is CASSSHGLAGVETQYF.

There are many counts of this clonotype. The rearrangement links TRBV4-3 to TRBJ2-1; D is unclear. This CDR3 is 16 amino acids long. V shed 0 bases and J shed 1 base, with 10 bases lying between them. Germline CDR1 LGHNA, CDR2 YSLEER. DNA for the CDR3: TGCGCCAGCAGCCAAGATGTCGGGTCTTCCTACAATGAGCAGTTCTTC. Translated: CASSQDVGSSYNEQFF.

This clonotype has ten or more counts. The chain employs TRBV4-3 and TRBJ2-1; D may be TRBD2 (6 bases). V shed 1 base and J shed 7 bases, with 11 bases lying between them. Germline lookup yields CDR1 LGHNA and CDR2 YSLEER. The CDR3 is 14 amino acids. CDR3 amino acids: CASSQVGGRNEQFF. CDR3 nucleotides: TGCGCCAGCAGCCAAGTTGGAGGGAGGAATGAGCAGTTCTTC.

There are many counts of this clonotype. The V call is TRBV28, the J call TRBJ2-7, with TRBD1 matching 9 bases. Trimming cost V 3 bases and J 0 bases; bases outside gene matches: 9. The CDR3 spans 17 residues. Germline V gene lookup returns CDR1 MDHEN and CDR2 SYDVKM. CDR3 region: CASSFPPGTGSSYEQYF. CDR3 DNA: TGTGCCAGCAGTTTCCCGCCCGGGACAGGGAGCTCCTACGAGCAGTACTTC.

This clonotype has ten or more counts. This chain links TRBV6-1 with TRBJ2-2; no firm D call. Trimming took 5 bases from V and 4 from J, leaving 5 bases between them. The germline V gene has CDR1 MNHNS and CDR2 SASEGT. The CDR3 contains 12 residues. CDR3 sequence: CASSRVTGELFF. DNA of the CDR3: TGTGCCAGCAGTAGGGTCACCGGGGAGCTGTTTTTT.

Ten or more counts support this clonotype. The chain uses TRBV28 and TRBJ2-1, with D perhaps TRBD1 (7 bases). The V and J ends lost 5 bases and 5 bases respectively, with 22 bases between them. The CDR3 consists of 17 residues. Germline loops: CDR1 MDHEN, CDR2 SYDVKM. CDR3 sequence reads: CASSLDPTGTLNNEQFF. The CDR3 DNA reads TGTGCCAGCAGTCTGGACCCGACAGGGACTCTAAACAATGAGCAGTTCTTC.

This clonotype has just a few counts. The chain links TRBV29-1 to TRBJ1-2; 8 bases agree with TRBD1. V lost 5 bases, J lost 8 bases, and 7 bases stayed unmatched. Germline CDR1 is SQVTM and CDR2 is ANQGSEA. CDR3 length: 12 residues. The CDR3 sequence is CSVFQGARGYTF. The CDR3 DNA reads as TGCAGCGTTTTTCAGGGGGCAAGGGGCTACACCTTC.

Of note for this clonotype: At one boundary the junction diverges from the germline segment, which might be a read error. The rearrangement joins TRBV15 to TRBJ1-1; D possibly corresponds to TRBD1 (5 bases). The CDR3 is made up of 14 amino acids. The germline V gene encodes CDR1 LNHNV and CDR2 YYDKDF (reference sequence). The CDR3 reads CATSRDRENTGAFF. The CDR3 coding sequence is TGTGCCACCAGCAGAGACAGGGAGAACACTGGAGCTTTCTTT. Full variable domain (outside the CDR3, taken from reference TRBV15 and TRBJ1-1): DAMVIQNPRYQVTQFGKPVTLSCSQTLNHNVMYWYQQKSSQAPKLLFHYYDKDFNNEADTPDNFQSRRPNTSFCFLDIRSPGLGDTAMYLCATSRDRENTGAFFGQGTRLTVV.

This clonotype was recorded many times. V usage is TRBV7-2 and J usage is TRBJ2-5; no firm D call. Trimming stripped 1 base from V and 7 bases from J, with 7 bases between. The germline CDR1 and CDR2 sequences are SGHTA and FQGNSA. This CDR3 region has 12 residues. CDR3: CASSLDVPTQYF. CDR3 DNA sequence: TGTGCCAGCAGCTTAGACGTCCCGACCCAGTACTTC. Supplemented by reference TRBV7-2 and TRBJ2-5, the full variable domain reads GAGVSQSPSNKVTEKGKDVELRCDPISGHTALYWYRQSLGQGLEFLIYFQGNSAPDKSGLPSDRFSAERTGGSVSTLTIQRTQQEDSAVYLCASSLDVPTQYFGPGTRLLVL.